Listed here are 32 T cell receptor beta chains from one sample, sequenced in a study of blood T cells in healthy people across ages. The second PCR ran about 6 to 12 cycles with a sample-barcoded 5' primer and J-beta primers. TCRdb reprocessed the 5' RACE reads with MiXCR, giving one entry per CDR3 protein. The table shows roughly 800,000 distinct CDR3 sequences, with roughly 64% occurring only once. Material: blood. All receptors come from a man aged 30 to 39 in good health.

This clonotype appeared a few times. The rearrangement uses TRBV6-1 and TRBJ2-1; 10 bases match TRBD2. The CDR3 is 14 residues long. The V gene's germline CDR1 is MNHNS and CDR2 SASEGT. V shed 7 bases and J 6 bases; nucleotides not matched to a gene: 6. The CDR3 is CASTSGSVFNEQFF. As DNA, the CDR3 is TGTGCCAGCACTAGCGGGAGCGTTTTCAATGAGCAGTTCTTC.

This clonotype was detected once. The chain combines TRBV4-1 with TRBJ2-6; possibly TRBD2 for D (5 bases). V was shortened by 3 bases and J by 0 bases, with 21 bases between the two germline ends. Germline V gives CDR1 MGHRA, CDR2 YSYEKL. The CDR3 length is 20 residues. The CDR3: CASSHTILRTAVSGANVLTF. The CDR3 DNA is TGCGCCAGCAGCCATACCATCCTCCGGACTGCCGTCTCTGGGGCCAACGTCCTGACTTTC.

The chain carries TRBV10-3 and TRBJ2-4; TRBD2 aligns across 8 bases. The J call is in doubt because the DNA end fits TRBJ2-7 better. Looked up from germline, CDR1 is ENHRY and CDR2 is SYGVKD. This CDR3 has 15 amino acids. DNA for the CDR3: TGTGCCATCAGTGCCAGCGCCGGGACTAGGGGCGAGCAGTACTTC. Translating it yields CAISASAGTRGEQYF.

For this clonotype: A read error may be the cause here, since a much bigger clone is one base away. This chain links TRBV13 with TRBJ2-6, with D possibly being TRBD2 (6 bases). The CDR3 runs to 16 residues. The germline CDR1 and CDR2 sequences are PRHDT and FYEKMQ (reference sequence). CDR3 region: CASRLLASVEANVLTF. The CDR3 DNA reads TGTGCCAGCCGCTTACTAGCCAGTGTCGAGGCCAACGTCCTGACTTTC.

This clonotype was detected many times. The chain combines TRBV20-1 with TRBJ2-5, with 15 bases fitting TRBD2. V gave up 5 bases and J gave up 5 bases; unmatched junction bases: 3. Germline V gene lookup returns CDR1 DFQATT and CDR2 SNEGSKA (reference sequence). There are 14 residues in the CDR3. The CDR3 region is CSAGTSGRRETQYF. The CDR3 DNA follows: TGCAGTGCTGGGACTAGCGGGAGGAGGGAGACCCAGTACTTC.

The rearrangement joins TRBV6-2 or TRBV6-3 to TRBJ2-1; D unclear. This CDR3 spans 15 amino acids. V was shortened by 7 bases and J by 6 bases, with 19 bases between the two germline ends. The germline V gene encodes CDR1 MNHEY and CDR2 SVGEGT. In nucleotides, the CDR3 is TGTGCCAGCATCAACACCCTCGACGGTTCCAATGAGCAGTTCTTC. Translation: CASINTLDGSNEQFF.

The V and J genes are TRBV2 and TRBJ2-3, with D perhaps given as TRBD1 or TRBD2 (5 bases each). The CDR3 consists of 14 residues. The germline V and J ends were trimmed by 8 bases and 2 bases, with 14 bases remaining between them. CDR1 SNHLY and CDR2 FYNNEI come from the germline V gene. The CDR3 bases are TGTGCCAGCGGAGCGTGGGGGTCCACAGATACGCAGTATTTT. This gives the protein CASGAWGSTDTQYF. The full variable domain, rest sourced from reference TRBV2 and TRBJ2-3, is EPEVTQTPSHQVTQMGQEVILRCVPISNHLYFYWYRQILGQKVEFLVSFYNNEISEKSEIFDDQFSVERPDGSNFTLKIRSTKLEDSAMYFCASGAWGSTDTQYFGPGTRLTVL.

The gene calls are TRBV18 and TRBJ2-1; D gene unclear. Germline loops: CDR1 KGHSH, CDR2 LQKENI. There are 13 residues in the CDR3. V lost 4 bases and J lost 5, with 9 bases in between. The chain's CDR3 is CASSHPGHNEQFF. CDR3 sequence (DNA): TGTGCCAGCTCACATCCAGGTCACAATGAGCAGTTCTTC.

This rearrangement joins TRBV28 to TRBJ2-7; possible D gene TRBD2, 6 bases. This CDR3 has 13 residues. Trimming left V 3 bases short and J 7 bases short, with 13 bases between. Germline-derived CDR1 and CDR2 are MDHEN and SYDVKM. In DNA, the CDR3 is TGTGCCAGCAGTTTGGGCGGGGCCTGGGAGCAGTACTTC. Amino acids: CASSLGGAWEQYF. Filled out from reference TRBV28 and TRBJ2-7, the complete variable domain reads DVKVTQSSRYLVKRTGEKVFLECVQDMDHENMFWYRQDPGLGLRLIYFSYDVKMKEKGDIPEGYSVSREKKERFSLILESASTNQTSMYLCASSLGGAWEQYFGPGTRLTVT.

The rearrangement joins TRBV20-1 to TRBJ2-1; D perhaps matches TRBD2 (7 bases). Germline CDR1 is DFQATT and CDR2 is SNEGSKA (reference sequence). Trimming stripped 3 bases from V and 5 bases from J, with 14 bases between. This CDR3 has 14 residues. CDR3 bases: TGCAGTGCTAGTCTGGCGGGGGCACACAATGAGCAGTTCTTC. Protein product: CSASLAGAHNEQFF.

The genes are TRBV7-9 and TRBJ1-1; D not resolved. Trimming pared 1 base from V and 5 bases from J, leaving 8 bases between. The V gene's germline CDR1 is SEHNR and CDR2 FQNEAQ (reference sequence). This CDR3 has 13 residues. DNA of the CDR3: TGTGCCAGCAGCTTAGACAGAATAACTGAAGCTTTCTTT. Its protein product is CASSLDRITEAFF.

This clonotype was seen a few times. The chain uses TRBV20-1 and TRBJ2-7, with D perhaps matching TRBD1 (6 bases). V was clipped by 5 bases and J by 1 base, with 15 bases between them. Germline CDR1 reads DFQATT; CDR2 reads SNEGSKA (reference sequence). The CDR3 is 14 residues long. The CDR3 here is CSASDPRGSYEQYF. The CDR3 DNA follows: TGCAGTGCTTCGGACCCAAGGGGGTCCTACGAGCAGTACTTC.

A few counts support this clonotype. The gene calls are TRBV4-1 and TRBJ1-6, with D unresolved. The CDR3 totals 13 residues. CDR1 and CDR2 (germline): MGHRA, YSYEKL. The V end was cut by 0 bases, the J end by 14 bases, with 11 bases between. The CDR3 reads CASSQDKGITLHF. The CDR3 DNA reads TGCGCCAGCAGCCAAGATAAAGGAATCACCCTCCACTTT.

This chain joins TRBV28 and TRBJ2-4; possibly TRBD1 or TRBD2 for D (6 bases each). The assigned J gene may be wrong: the sequence end matches TRBJ2-5 better. The CDR3 has 15 residues. Germline-derived CDR1 and CDR2 are MDHEN and SYDVKM. CDR3 DNA: TGTGCCAGCAGTTCGGGCGGGACACAGCAAGAGACCCAGTACTTC. This codes for CASSSGGTQQETQYF.

The CDR3 coding sequence is TGTGCCAGCTCACCAAGGAGTCAGGGTACCTACGAGCAGTACTTC. As protein: CASSPRSQGTYEQYF. The chain employs TRBV18 and TRBJ2-7; possibly TRBD1 for D (5 bases). V shed 2 bases and J shed 2 bases, with 13 bases lying between them. This CDR3 spans 15 amino acids. Germline lookup yields CDR1 KGHSH and CDR2 LQKENI. The variable domain in full, completed from reference TRBV18 and TRBJ2-7, reads NAGVMQNPRHLVRRRGQEARLRCSPMKGHSHVYWYRQLPEEGLKFMVYLQKENIIDESGMPKERFSAEFPKEGPSILRIQQVVRGDSAAYFCASSPRSQGTYEQYFGPGTRLTVT.

This clonotype has more than one count but fewer than ten. CDR3 sequence reads: CASSLAAWGDEQFF. Here the CDR3 DNA reads TGTGCCAGCAGCTTAGCGGCTTGGGGAGATGAGCAGTTCTTC. The rearrangement joins TRBV7-8 to TRBJ2-1; a weak D match, TRBD2 (5 bases). The CDR3 is 14 amino acids. Germline V gene lookup returns CDR1 SGHVS and CDR2 FQNEAQ. Trimming cost V 0 bases and J 8 bases, with 11 bases left between them. Together with reference TRBV7-8 and TRBJ2-1, the CDR3 gives the full variable domain: GAGVSQSPRYKVAKRGQDVALRCDPISGHVSLFWYQQALGQGPEFLTYFQNEAQLDKSGLPSDRFFAERPEGSVSTLKIQRTQQEDSAVYLCASSLAAWGDEQFFGPGTRLTVL.

This sequence joins TRBV20-1 and TRBJ2-6; D tentatively fits TRBD1 or TRBD2 (6 bases each). V was clipped by 2 bases and J by 0 bases, with 20 bases between them. CDR1 DFQATT and CDR2 SNEGSKA come from the germline V gene (reference sequence). The CDR3 runs 19 residues. In DNA form, the CDR3 reads TGCAGTGCTAGATCCAGGTTGGGGGGCTCCTACTCTGGGGCCAACGTCCTGACTTTC. This encodes CSARSRLGGSYSGANVLTF.

This clonotype was seen more than once but under ten times. The chain links TRBV4-2 to TRBJ2-2; 7 bases fit TRBD1. The V gene end was trimmed by 1 base and the J gene end by 3 bases; junction bases not matched to a gene: 8. The germline V gene encodes CDR1 LGHNA and CDR2 YNFKEQ. The CDR3 extends over 17 amino acids. The CDR3 loop is CASSQVGTDSYTGELFF. The CDR3 DNA follows: TGTGCCAGCAGCCAAGTGGGGACAGACTCGTACACCGGGGAGCTGTTTTTT.

This clonotype was picked up a small number of times. The chain employs TRBV20-1 and TRBJ2-1, with 11 nucleotides matching TRBD2. This CDR3 has 17 amino acids. Germline loops: CDR1 DFQATT, CDR2 SNEGSKA (reference sequence). With V trimmed by 3 bases and J by 5 bases, 12 bases remained unmatched. In DNA form, the CDR3 reads TGCAGTGCTAGCTCTCTTTTGACTAGCGGGATCAACAATGAGCAGTTCTTC. It codes for CSASSLLTSGINNEQFF.

V is TRBV25-1 and J is TRBJ2-7; 16 bases line up with TRBD2. The DNA end is more similar to TRBJ2-5, so the J call may be wrong. CDR3 length equals 18 residues. Germline V CDR1 and CDR2: MGHDK, SYGVNS. CDR3 nucleotide sequence: TGTGCCAGCAGTGAATCTGGGACTAGCGGGGGGGCCTGGGAGACCCAGTACTTC. Protein product: CASSESGTSGGAWETQYF.

In its sample, this clonotype was seen many times. This rearrangement joins TRBV6-2 or TRBV6-3 to TRBJ2-1; the match to TRBD1 covers 11 bases. Losses at the gene ends were 5 bases for V and 4 bases for J; bases not matched to a gene: 4. The CDR3 sequence is 15 residues long. The V gene's germline CDR1 is MNHEY and CDR2 SVGEGT. CDR3 sequence reads: CASSPGTGGYNEQFF. The CDR3 DNA reads TGTGCCAGCAGTCCCGGGACAGGGGGATACAATGAGCAGTTCTTC.

This clonotype was seen only a few times. This sequence joins TRBV4-3 and TRBJ1-2; 7 bases fit TRBD1. The CDR3 sequence is 14 residues long. CDR1 is LGHNA, CDR2 YSLEER, per germline. V dropped 0 bases and J dropped 8; count of bases not matched to a gene: 6. The CDR3 loop is CASSQDRTGGGYTF. Written as DNA, the CDR3 is TGCGCCAGCAGCCAAGATAGGACAGGAGGAGGCTACACCTTC.

As for this clonotype: A much larger clone differs from this one at a single base, so this may be a read error. V and J are TRBV3-1 and TRBJ2-7, with D possibly called TRBD1 or TRBD2 (6 bases each). V was pared by 2 bases and J by 2 bases, with 7 bases between. Per the germline V gene, CDR1 is LGHDT and CDR2 is YNNKEL (reference sequence). CDR3 length: 13 residues. CDR3 bases: TGTGCCAGCAGCCAAAGGGGGGCCTACGAGCAGTACTTC. It specifies CASSQRGAYEQYF.

This clonotype has a handful of counts. The DNA of the CDR3 is TGTGCCAGCAGCAAAGCCCCCTCGAACACTGAAGCTTTCTTT. This codes for CASSKAPSNTEAFF. The chain couples TRBV21-1 to TRBJ1-1; no check of the table's D call, TRBD1, against the DNA was made. TRBV21-1 is reported as a pseudogene. The CDR3 consists of 14 residues.

This clonotype has only a few counts. This chain links TRBV5-1 with TRBJ1-2, with unresolved D. The V and J ends lost 3 bases and 3 bases respectively, with 12 bases between them. This CDR3 spans 14 amino acids. CDR1 is SGHRS, CDR2 YFSETQ, per germline. The CDR3 sequence: CASSSYTQDYGYTF. The CDR3 bases are TGCGCCAGCAGCTCCTACACTCAGGACTATGGCTACACCTTC.

The chain couples TRBV29-1 to TRBJ2-3; D gene ambiguous. CDR1 and CDR2 (germline): SQVTM, ANQGSEA. V gave up 6 bases and J gave up 2 bases, with 6 bases separating them. The CDR3 runs to 11 residues. The CDR3 DNA is TGCAGCGTCCTAGACACAGATACGCAGTATTTT. Encoded protein: CSVLDTDTQYF.

This clonotype was recorded only once. The chain recombines TRBV6-6 with TRBJ2-3; TRBD2 matches 9 bases. The ends lost 3 bases at V and 1 base at J; junction bases unmatched: 5. The CDR3 is made up of 16 amino acids. Germline CDR1 and CDR2: MNHNY and SVGAGI (reference sequence). Here the CDR3 DNA reads TGTGCCAGCAGTTATACTAGCGGGTCGGGCACAGATACGCAGTATTTT. It is translated as CASSYTSGSGTDTQYF.

Remarks on this clonotype: This clone may be a read error of a much larger clone one base away. This chain links TRBV29-1 with TRBJ2-1; 9 bases are shared with TRBD2. The CDR3 runs 14 residues. Trimming at V came to 7 bases and at J to 8 bases, leaving 12 bases not matched to a gene. From germline, CDR1 is SQVTM and CDR2 ANQGSEA. As DNA, the CDR3 is TGCAGCGGCGCTCCTAGCGGGAACATCTATGAGCAGTTCTTC. Protein: CSGAPSGNIYEQFF.

The sample holds one count of this clonotype. The CDR3 reads CASSLKDPADTQYF. CDR3 DNA: TGTGCCAGCAGTTTAAAGGACCCCGCAGATACGCAGTATTTT. This chain links TRBV12-3 or TRBV12-4 with TRBJ2-3; no clear D gene. The CDR3 loop spans 14 amino acids. Trimming stripped 2 bases from V and 4 bases from J, with 10 bases between.

The J gene is TRBJ2-5, the V gene TRBV6-5; D unresolved. The CDR3 sequence is 14 residues long. The V gene lost 5 bases and the J gene lost 5 bases, with 15 bases spanning the gap. Germline V gene sequence: CDR1 MNHEY, CDR2 SVGAGI. For the CDR3, the DNA is TGTGCCAGCAGTCAGGTTATCGGTGCGGAGACCCAGTACTTC. It specifies CASSQVIGAETQYF.

This clonotype has just a few counts. The chain is built from TRBV7-2 and TRBJ2-1; D is unclear. Germline CDR1 reads SGHTA; CDR2 reads FQGNSA. The CDR3 contains 15 residues. V was cut by 6 bases and J by 7 bases, with 19 bases left in between. The CDR3 protein is CASRLPLTHRNEQFF. The CDR3 region has the DNA TGTGCCAGCAGGCTTCCGCTTACCCACCGGAATGAGCAGTTCTTC.

CDR3 DNA sequence: TGTGCCAGCAGGGGGGGTGGGGACAATGAGCAGTTCTTC. Amino acids: CASRGGGDNEQFF. The gene calls are TRBV7-2 and TRBJ2-1; D perhaps matches TRBD2 (6 bases). CDR1 and CDR2 (germline): SGHTA, FQGNSA. The V and J ends lost 6 bases and 5 bases respectively, with 11 bases between them. There are 13 residues in the CDR3.